The 23 T cell receptor beta chains reported below all come from one sample, sequenced in a study of PD-1 blockade in mismatch repair-deficient tumors. Libraries were prepared by immunoSEQ multiplex PCR; TCRdb keeps only in-frame clonotypes and omits some of them. The sample includes approximately 37,000 clones, about 85% of them seen just once. The sample consisted of peripheral blood, taken 76 weeks after starting pembrolizumab. The receptors were gathered from an adult with mismatch repair-deficient cancer.

This clone has just one count. The rearrangement links TRBV19 to TRBJ2-1; 10 nucleotides line up with TRBD2. Looked up from germline, CDR1 is LNHDA and CDR2 is SQIVND (reference sequence). V trimming: 5 bases; J trimming: 7 bases; junction bases outside the gene matches: 11. The CDR3 totals 16 residues. The CDR3: CASSLSAGGPRNEQFF. The CDR3 DNA reads as TGTGCCAGTAGTTTATCAGCGGGAGGGCCGAGAAATGAGCAGTTCTTC. The whole variable domain, remainder taken from reference TRBV19 and TRBJ2-1, is DGGITQSPKYLFRKEGQNVTLSCEQNLNHDAMYWYRQDPGQGLRLIYYSQIVNDFQKGDIAEGYSVSREKKESFPLTVTSAQKNPTAFYLCASSLSAGGPRNEQFFGPGTRLTVL.

The V gene is TRBV27, the J gene TRBJ2-2, with D perhaps TRBD1 or TRBD2 (5 bases each). This CDR3 has 14 residues. The ends were cut back, 6 bases at V and 8 bases at J, with 16 bases in the middle. CDR1 and CDR2 (germline): MNHEY, SMNVEV (reference sequence). The DNA for the CDR3 is TGTGCCAGCAGGACAGCAGCGGACCGGGGGGAGCTGTTTTTT. Its translation: CASRTAADRGELFF.

This clone has just one count. The chain is built from TRBV27 and TRBJ2-1; 8 bases align to TRBD2. The CDR3 spans 15 residues. V shed 2 bases and J 0 bases; nucleotides not matched to a gene: 0. Germline CDR1 and CDR2: MNHEY and SMNVEV (reference sequence). CDR3 nucleotide sequence: TGTGCCAGCAGTTTAACTAGCGGCTCCTACAATGAGCAGTTCTTC. Its translation: CASSLTSGSYNEQFF.

The chain recombines TRBV9 with TRBJ2-7; TRBD2 matches at 9 bases. Trimming at V came to 8 bases and at J to 2 bases, leaving 5 bases not matched to a gene. The CDR3 extends over 13 amino acids. CDR1 and CDR2 (germline): SGDLS, YYNGEE. CDR3 sequence reads: CARQREATYEQYF. The CDR3, as DNA: TGTGCCAGGCAGCGGGAGGCAACCTACGAGCAGTACTTC.

The chain has TRBV7-8 and TRBJ2-1; D is undetermined. This CDR3 is built from 17 residues. Trimming stripped 5 bases from V and 0 bases from J, with 17 bases between. CDR1 is SGHVS, CDR2 FQNEAQ, per germline. CDR3 amino acids: CASSPRRIESSYNEQFF. In DNA form, the CDR3 reads TGTGCCAGCAGCCCGCGACGTATAGAGAGCTCCTACAATGAGCAGTTCTTC.

The gene calls are TRBV5-8 and TRBJ1-2; D uncertain. Looked up from germline, CDR1 is SGHTS and CDR2 is YDEGEE. With 5 bases removed from V and 8 bases from J, the gap between germline ends came to 16 bases. The length of the CDR3 is 13 residues. CDR3 DNA sequence: TGTGCCAGCAGTTCGGTTGGAGTTTTCGGCTACACCTTC. Amino acids: CASSSVGVFGYTF.

The chain couples TRBV6-1 to TRBJ1-1, with D possibly TRBD1 on 5 matching bases. Looked up from germline, CDR1 is MNHNS and CDR2 is SASEGT. This CDR3 contains 15 residues. The germline V and J ends were trimmed by 4 bases and 1 base, with 13 bases remaining between them. The CDR3 loop is CASSANRLGNTEAFF. The CDR3 DNA reads TGTGCCAGCAGTGCAAACAGGCTGGGGAACACTGAAGCTTTCTTT.

V and J are TRBV25-1 and TRBJ2-3, with D maybe TRBD2 (6 bases). Germline V gene data show CDR1 as MGHDK and CDR2 as SYGVNS. V lost 5 bases and J 2 bases, leaving 14 bases between the germline ends. The CDR3 spans 15 residues. CDR3 loop: CASSRGAGFTDTQYF. Written as DNA, the CDR3 is TGTGCCAGCAGTCGGGGCGCGGGGTTCACAGATACGCAGTATTTT.

This sequence joins TRBV2 and TRBJ2-7; D remains unclear. V was cut by 7 bases and J by 2 bases, with 15 bases left in between. The CDR3 runs to 14 residues. Germline V CDR1 and CDR2: SNHLY, FYNNEI. The CDR3 sequence is CASILGRTAYEQYF. CDR3 DNA: TGTGCCAGCATACTGGGTCGAACAGCCTACGAGCAGTACTTC.

The rearrangement uses TRBV5-4 and TRBJ2-3; 9 nucleotides match TRBD2. There are 18 residues in the CDR3. V lost 4 bases, J lost 0 bases, and 12 bases stayed unmatched. Germline loops: CDR1 SGHNT, CDR2 YYREEE (reference sequence). The CDR3 bases are TGTGCCAGCAGCCCCCTCGCGGGAGGGACTTCTAGCACAGATACGCAGTATTTT. Its translation is CASSPLAGGTSSTDTQYF.

This chain connects TRBV25-1 to TRBJ1-1; 9 nucleotides match TRBD1. The CDR3 has 16 residues. From germline, CDR1 is MGHDK and CDR2 SYGVNS. V dropped 5 bases and J dropped 1; count of bases not matched to a gene: 8. The CDR3 region is CASSPIRDRENTEAFF. The CDR3 DNA is TGTGCCAGCAGTCCCATACGGGACAGGGAGAACACTGAAGCTTTCTTT.

In its sample, this clone was seen a few times. V usage is TRBV5-1 and J usage is TRBJ2-1; 9 bases align to TRBD2. V lost 1 base, J lost 3 bases, and 8 bases stayed unmatched. Looked up from germline, CDR1 is SGHRS and CDR2 is YFSETQ. This CDR3 is 17 amino acids long. CDR3 in DNA: TGCGCCAGCAGCTTGAATGCTGTAGCGGGGGTCTACAATGAGCAGTTCTTC. Its protein is CASSLNAVAGVYNEQFF. Full variable domain (rest looked up from reference TRBV5-1 and TRBJ2-1): KAGVTQTPRYLIKTRGQQVTLSCSPISGHRSVSWYQQTPGQGLQFLFEYFSETQRNKGNFPGRFSGRQFSNSRSEMNVSTLELGDSALYLCASSLNAVAGVYNEQFFGPGTRLTVL.

This clone has just a few counts. V usage is TRBV6-5 and J usage is TRBJ2-5; 10 bases map to TRBD1. J was trimmed by 5 bases and V by 6 bases; bases with no gene match: 3. The CDR3 length is 13 residues. Germline V gene sequence: CDR1 MNHEY, CDR2 SVGAGI. CDR3 sequence reads: CASRTGGEETQYF. The CDR3 DNA reads TGTGCCAGCAGGACAGGGGGCGAGGAGACCCAGTACTTC.

This rearrangement joins TRBV5-6 to TRBJ1-1; D unresolved. V was trimmed by 0 bases and J by 1 base, leaving 4 bases between them. The length of the CDR3 is 13 residues. Germline assignment: CDR1 SGHDT and CDR2 YYEEEE. The CDR3 spells CASSLAENTEAFF. CDR3 nucleotide sequence: TGTGCCAGCAGCTTGGCAGAGAACACTGAAGCTTTCTTT.

The chain couples TRBV5-1 to TRBJ2-3; D unclear. The germline V and J ends were trimmed by 5 bases and 3 bases, with 7 bases remaining between them. Germline CDR1 is SGHRS and CDR2 is YFSETQ. The CDR3 is made up of 12 amino acids. CDR3 sequence (DNA): TGCGCCAGCAGGTACTCTACAGATACGCAGTATTTT. It encodes CASRYSTDTQYF. The variable domain in full, with the rest retrieved from reference TRBV5-1 and TRBJ2-3, is KAGVTQTPRYLIKTRGQQVTLSCSPISGHRSVSWYQQTPGQGLQFLFEYFSETQRNKGNFPGRFSGRQFSNSRSEMNVSTLELGDSALYLCASRYSTDTQYFGPGTRLTVL.

This chain uses TRBV6-5 with TRBJ2-5; D ambiguous. Germline lookup yields CDR1 MNHEY and CDR2 SVGAGI. The CDR3 is 13 amino acids. The V end was cut by 6 bases, the J end by 5 bases, with 13 bases between. For the CDR3, the DNA is TGTGCCAGCAGATTTAAGGGCTTGGAGACCCAGTACTTC. It is translated as CASRFKGLETQYF.

This clone was seen only a few times. V usage is TRBV5-1 and J usage is TRBJ2-5; TRBD1 matches 8 bases. Germline V lookup: CDR1 SGHRS, CDR2 YFSETQ. The junction had 7 bases not matched to a gene; V was cut back by 0 bases and J by 3 bases. The CDR3 is 16 residues long. The DNA for the CDR3 is TGCGCCAGCAGCTTGGTCGGGACGGACAGGGAAGAGACCCAGTACTTC. It translates to CASSLVGTDREETQYF. The full variable domain, in which reference TRBV5-1 and TRBJ2-5 provide the parts outside the CDR3, is KAGVTQTPRYLIKTRGQQVTLSCSPISGHRSVSWYQQTPGQGLQFLFEYFSETQRNKGNFPGRFSGRQFSNSRSEMNVSTLELGDSALYLCASSLVGTDREETQYFGPGTRLLVL.

The gene calls are TRBV19 and TRBJ2-2, with 12 bases aligning to TRBD2. CDR3 length equals 19 residues. V lost 1 base, J lost 1 base, and 7 bases stayed unmatched. In germline, CDR1 is LNHDA, CDR2 SQIVND (reference sequence). The CDR3 nucleotides read TGTGCCAGTAGTATAGCTAGCGGGAGGGCCCTCGTGAACACCGGGGAGCTGTTTTTT. Protein sequence: CASSIASGRALVNTGELFF.

V usage is TRBV5-5 and J usage is TRBJ2-1; TRBD1 matches 8 bases. CDR1 and CDR2 from the germline V gene are SGHKS and YYEKEE (reference sequence). The CDR3 sequence is 15 residues long. The J segment lost 2 bases and the V segment lost 1 base, leaving 2 bases of the junction unmatched. The CDR3 DNA sequence: TGTGCCAGCAGCTTGTTGGGACAGGCCTACAATGAGCAGTTCTTC. Translation: CASSLLGQAYNEQFF.

The chain couples TRBV7-9 to TRBJ1-2; D possibly corresponds to TRBD1 (5 bases). V was pared by 8 bases and J by 8 bases, with 12 bases between. The CDR3 contains 11 residues. The germline gives CDR1 SEHNR, CDR2 FQNEAQ (reference sequence). The CDR3 here is CASQPGGGYTF. In DNA form, the CDR3 reads TGTGCCAGCCAACCCGGGGGAGGCTACACCTTC.

The chain joins TRBV9 to TRBJ2-4, with D perhaps TRBD1 or TRBD2 (5 bases each). The V and J ends lost 4 bases and 2 bases respectively, with 13 bases between them. The CDR3 is made up of 15 amino acids. The germline gives CDR1 SGDLS, CDR2 YYNGEE. The CDR3 region is CASSPPGTTKNIQYF. As DNA, the CDR3 is TGTGCCAGCAGCCCCCCCGGGACCACCAAAAACATTCAGTACTTC.

V gene TRBV14 combines with J gene TRBJ2-2, with D perhaps matching TRBD2 (6 bases). Germline CDR1 SGHDN, CDR2 FVKESK. The CDR3 extends over 13 amino acids. The V end lost 5 bases, the J end lost 7 bases, and 11 bases lay between the germline ends. CDR3 sequence reads: CASSNASDGELFF. CDR3 DNA: TGTGCCAGCAGCAACGCTAGCGACGGGGAGCTGTTTTTT. Full variable domain (outside the CDR3, taken from reference TRBV14 and TRBJ2-2): EAGVTQFPSHSVIEKGQTVTLRCDPISGHDNLYWYRRVMGKEIKFLLHFVKESKQDESGMPNNRFLAERTGGTYSTLKVQPAELEDSGVYFCASSNASDGELFFGEGSRLTVL.

This chain connects TRBV30 to TRBJ2-7; maybe TRBD1 (5 bases). Deletions cut 0 bases from V and 4 bases from J, with 13 bases between. Per the germline V gene, CDR1 is GTSNPN and CDR2 is SVGIG (reference sequence). This CDR3 is built from 14 residues. The CDR3 DNA reads TGTGCCTGGAGTGTAAAGGGGTTGGTATACGAGCAGTACTTC. Its protein product is CAWSVKGLVYEQYF. The whole variable domain, filled in from reference TRBV30 and TRBJ2-7, reads SQTIHQWPATLVQPVGSPLSLECTVEGTSNPNLYWYRQAAGRGLQLLFYSVGIGQISSEVPQNLSASRPQDRQFILSSKKLLLSDSGFYLCAWSVKGLVYEQYFGPGTRLTVT.